The T cell receptor beta chain under discussion was sequenced for a study of blood T cell repertoires in COVID-19. Background on the study: Sites in the United States, Italy and Spain provided acute and convalescent COVID-19 samples. Sample material is recorded as cDNA or gDNA derived from T cells, B-cell-depleted T cells, or PBMCs.

Per the study methods: Amplification with reference gene primers provided the estimates of nucleated cell counts. Clones were sequenced by immunoSEQ multiplex PCR, and TCRdb holds only the in-frame ones, with some missing. Clone size and the V and J calls come from that table; the DNA yielded D and trimming. The data hold about 62,000 clones, with approximately 80% observed a single time. Trimming removed 0 bases from V and 7 bases from J; junction bases left unmatched: 9. CDR1 is SGDLS, CDR2 YYNGEE, per germline. This CDR3 spans 16 amino acids. The sequenced material came from peripheral blood. The receptor was derived from a woman between 45 and 65 years old with active or convalescent COVID-19. The chain employs TRBV9 and TRBJ2-3, with 9 bases fitting TRBD1. In nucleotides, the CDR3 is TGTGCCAGCAGCGTAGCTCAGGGACAGGGAAGAAATACGCAGTATTTT. Amino acids: CASSVAQGQGRNTQYF.